The sequence of this T cell receptor (beta chain) was determined in a study of OX40 agonist ivuxolimab in advanced cancers. The CDR3 extends over 15 amino acids. Trimming stripped 0 bases from V and 9 bases from J, with 13 bases between. To note about this clone: Its cognate antigen is unknown.

Generated by immunoSEQ multiplex PCR, the TCRdb table keeps only in-frame clones and is missing some. The top ten clones hold 8.5% to 10% of a sample with about 73,000 clones, more than 85% of them seen once. Regarding the study as a whole: Some of the nonresponding patients also showed low levels of normalized T-cell clonal expansion. In the 0.1 to 3.0 mg/kg range, CD4+ and CD8+ blood T cells had expanded clonally by week 6.

The sequence was obtained from an adult with an advanced solid tumor such as melanoma, head and neck, liver or kidney cancer. The sample consisted of CD4+ or CD8+ T cells sorted from blood, taken in a trial of the OX40 agonist ivuxolimab. J is TRBJ1-6 and V is TRBV5-3; D possibly corresponds to TRBD1 (6 bases). TRBV5-3 is an ORF, and what it does is uncertain. CDR3 nucleotide sequence: TGTGCCAGAAGCTTGGCCCCTACAGGGTCTTCACCCCTCCACTTT. Protein product: CARSLAPTGSSPLHF.